This TCR beta chain was recorded in a study of identical twins. From the 5' RACE reads, TCRdb called clonotypes with MiXCR, one entry per CDR3 protein. Altogether about 340,000 distinct CDR3 sequences are present, roughly 9% being singletons, with the ten largest covering approximately 8.9%. CDR1 and CDR2 from the germline V gene are SEHNR and FQNEAQ (reference sequence). The CDR3 totals 17 residues. Trimming at V came to 0 bases and at J to 5 bases, leaving 9 bases not matched to a gene. Each donor was a healthy Caucasian. Sequencing was done on a sample of naive T cells sorted from blood. This chain joins TRBV7-9 and TRBJ2-1; 8 positions match TRBD2. This clonotype originated in a woman aged 50 to 60 in good health. The CDR3 loop reads CASSLARVLAGNNEQFF. CDR3 coding DNA: TGTGCCAGCAGCTTAGCGCGGGTGCTAGCGGGCAACAATGAGCAGTTCTTC.